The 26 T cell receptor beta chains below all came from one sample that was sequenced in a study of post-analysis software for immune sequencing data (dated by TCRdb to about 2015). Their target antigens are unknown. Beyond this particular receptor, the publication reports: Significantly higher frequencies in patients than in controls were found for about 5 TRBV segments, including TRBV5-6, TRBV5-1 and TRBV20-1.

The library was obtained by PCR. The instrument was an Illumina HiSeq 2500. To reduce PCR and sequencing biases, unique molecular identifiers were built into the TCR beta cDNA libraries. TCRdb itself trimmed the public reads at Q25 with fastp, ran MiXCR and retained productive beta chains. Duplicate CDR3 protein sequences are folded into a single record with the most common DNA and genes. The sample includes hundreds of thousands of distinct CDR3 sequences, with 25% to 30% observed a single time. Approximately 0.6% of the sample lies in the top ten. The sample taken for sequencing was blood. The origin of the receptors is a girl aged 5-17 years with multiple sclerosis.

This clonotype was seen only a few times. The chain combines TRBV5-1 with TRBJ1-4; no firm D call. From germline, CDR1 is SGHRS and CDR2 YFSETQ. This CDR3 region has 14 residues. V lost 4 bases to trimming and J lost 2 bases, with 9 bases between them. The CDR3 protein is CASSGRGTNEKLFF. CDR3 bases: TGCGCCAGCAGCGGGCGAGGGACTAATGAAAAACTGTTTTTT.

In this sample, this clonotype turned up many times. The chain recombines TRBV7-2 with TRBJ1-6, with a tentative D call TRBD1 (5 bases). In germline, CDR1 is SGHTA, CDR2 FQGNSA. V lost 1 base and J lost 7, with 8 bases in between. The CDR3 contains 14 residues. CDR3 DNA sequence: TGTGCCAGCAGCTTAGGGGGCAGGAATTCACCCCTCCACTTT. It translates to CASSLGGRNSPLHF.

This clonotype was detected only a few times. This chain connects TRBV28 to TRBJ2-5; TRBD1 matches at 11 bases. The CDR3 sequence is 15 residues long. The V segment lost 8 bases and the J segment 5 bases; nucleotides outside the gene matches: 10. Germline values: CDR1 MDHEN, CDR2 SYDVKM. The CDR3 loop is CASREPGQGVETQYF. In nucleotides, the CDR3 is TGTGCCAGCCGGGAGCCGGGACAGGGGGTTGAGACCCAGTACTTC.

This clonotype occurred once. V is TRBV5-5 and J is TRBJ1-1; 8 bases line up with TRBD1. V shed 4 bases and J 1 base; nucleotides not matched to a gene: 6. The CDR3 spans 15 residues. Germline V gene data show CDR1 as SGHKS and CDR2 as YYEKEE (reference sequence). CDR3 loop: CASSATQGGNTEAFF. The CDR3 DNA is TGTGCCAGCAGCGCGACACAGGGGGGGAACACTGAAGCTTTCTTT.

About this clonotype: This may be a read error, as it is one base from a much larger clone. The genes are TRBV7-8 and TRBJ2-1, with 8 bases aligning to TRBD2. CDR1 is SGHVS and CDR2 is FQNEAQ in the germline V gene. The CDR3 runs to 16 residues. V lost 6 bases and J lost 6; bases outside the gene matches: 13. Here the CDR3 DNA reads TGTGCCAGCAGTGCTCTCCGTAGCGGGATCGGCAATGAGCAGTTCTTC. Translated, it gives CASSALRSGIGNEQFF. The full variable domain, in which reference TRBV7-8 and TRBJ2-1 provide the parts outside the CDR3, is GAGVSQSPRYKVAKRGQDVALRCDPISGHVSLFWYQQALGQGPEFLTYFQNEAQLDKSGLPSDRFFAERPEGSVSTLKIQRTQQEDSAVYLCASSALRSGIGNEQFFGPGTRLTVL.

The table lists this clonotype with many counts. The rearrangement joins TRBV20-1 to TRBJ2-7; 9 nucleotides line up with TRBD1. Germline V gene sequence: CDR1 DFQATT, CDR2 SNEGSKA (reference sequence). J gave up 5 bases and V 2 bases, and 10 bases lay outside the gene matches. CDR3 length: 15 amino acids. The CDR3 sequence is CSARPRDRDPHEQYF. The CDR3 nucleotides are TGCAGTGCTAGACCCCGGGACAGGGACCCTCACGAGCAGTACTTC.

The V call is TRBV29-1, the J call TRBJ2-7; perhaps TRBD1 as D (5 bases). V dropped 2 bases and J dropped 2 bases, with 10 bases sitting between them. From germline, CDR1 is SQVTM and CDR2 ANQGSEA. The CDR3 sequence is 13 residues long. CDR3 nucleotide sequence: TGCAGCGTTGAAATCGACAGCCCCTACGAGCAGTACTTC. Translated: CSVEIDSPYEQYF.

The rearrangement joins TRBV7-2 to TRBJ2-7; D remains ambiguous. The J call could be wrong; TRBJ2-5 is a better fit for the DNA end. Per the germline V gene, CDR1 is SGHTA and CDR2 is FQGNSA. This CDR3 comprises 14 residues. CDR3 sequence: CASSLGRAGETQYF. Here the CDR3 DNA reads TGTGCCAGCAGCTTAGGACGGGCAGGAGAGACCCAGTACTTC.

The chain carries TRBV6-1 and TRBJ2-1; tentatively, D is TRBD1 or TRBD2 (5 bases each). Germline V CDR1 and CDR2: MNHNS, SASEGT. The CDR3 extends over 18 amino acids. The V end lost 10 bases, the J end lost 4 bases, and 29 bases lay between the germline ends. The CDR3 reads CATSRGWAASGRYNEQFF. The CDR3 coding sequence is TGTGCCACCAGCCGGGGCTGGGCAGCCTCCGGACGATACAATGAGCAGTTCTTC.

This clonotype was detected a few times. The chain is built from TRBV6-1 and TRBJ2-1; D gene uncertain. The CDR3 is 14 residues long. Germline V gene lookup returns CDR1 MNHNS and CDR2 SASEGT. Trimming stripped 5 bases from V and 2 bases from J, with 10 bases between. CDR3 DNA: TGTGCCAGCAGTAACAGCCGGACCTACAATGAGCAGTTCTTC. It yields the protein CASSNSRTYNEQFF.

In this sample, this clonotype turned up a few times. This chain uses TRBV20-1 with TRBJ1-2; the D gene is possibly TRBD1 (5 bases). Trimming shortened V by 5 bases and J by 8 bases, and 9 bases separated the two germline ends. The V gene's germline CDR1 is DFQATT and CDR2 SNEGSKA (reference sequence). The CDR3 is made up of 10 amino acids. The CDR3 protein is CSASGGGYTF. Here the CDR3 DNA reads TGCAGTGCTTCCGGGGGAGGCTACACCTTC.

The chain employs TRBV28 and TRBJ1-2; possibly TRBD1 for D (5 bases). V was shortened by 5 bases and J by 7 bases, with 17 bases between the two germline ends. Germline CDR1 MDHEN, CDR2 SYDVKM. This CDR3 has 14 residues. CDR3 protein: CASSPGGTTRGYTF. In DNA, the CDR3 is TGTGCCAGCAGTCCGGGCGGGACTACCCGTGGCTACACCTTC.

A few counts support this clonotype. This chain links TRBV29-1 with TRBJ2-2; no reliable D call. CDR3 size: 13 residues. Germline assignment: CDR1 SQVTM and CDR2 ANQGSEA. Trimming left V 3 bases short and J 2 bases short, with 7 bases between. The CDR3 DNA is TGCAGCGTTGACTCGGGTAACACCGGGGAGCTGTTTTTT. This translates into CSVDSGNTGELFF.

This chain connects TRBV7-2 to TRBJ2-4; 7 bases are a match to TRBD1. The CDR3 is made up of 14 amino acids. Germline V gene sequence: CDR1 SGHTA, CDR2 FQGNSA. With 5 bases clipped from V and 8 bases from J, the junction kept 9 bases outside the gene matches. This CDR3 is CASSPRRQGDIQYF. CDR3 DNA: TGTGCCAGCAGCCCCCGGCGCCAGGGGGACATTCAGTACTTC.

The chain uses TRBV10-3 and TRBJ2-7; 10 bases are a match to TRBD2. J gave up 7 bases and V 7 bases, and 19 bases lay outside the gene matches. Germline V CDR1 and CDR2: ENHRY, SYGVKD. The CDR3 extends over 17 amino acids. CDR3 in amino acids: CAIKPIPGTSATNEQYF. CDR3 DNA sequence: TGTGCCATCAAACCAATTCCCGGGACTAGCGCGACCAATGAGCAGTACTTC.

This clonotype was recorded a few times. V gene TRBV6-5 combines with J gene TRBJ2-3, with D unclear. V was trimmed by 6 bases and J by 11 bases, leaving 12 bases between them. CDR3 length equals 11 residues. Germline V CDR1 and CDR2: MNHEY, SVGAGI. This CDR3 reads CASRNGPLQYF. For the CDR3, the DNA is TGTGCCAGCAGGAACGGGCCCTTGCAGTATTTT.

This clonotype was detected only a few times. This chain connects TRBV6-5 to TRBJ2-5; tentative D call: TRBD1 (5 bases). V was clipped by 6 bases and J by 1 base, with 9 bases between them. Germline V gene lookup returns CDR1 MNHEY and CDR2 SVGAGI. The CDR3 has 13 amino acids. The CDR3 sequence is CASRNQGQETQYF. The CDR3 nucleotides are TGTGCCAGCAGAAACCAGGGCCAAGAGACCCAGTACTTC.

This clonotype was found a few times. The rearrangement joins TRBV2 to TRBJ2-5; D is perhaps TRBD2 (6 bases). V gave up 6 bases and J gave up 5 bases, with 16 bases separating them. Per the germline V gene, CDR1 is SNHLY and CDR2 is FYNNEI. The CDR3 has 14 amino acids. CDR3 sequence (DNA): TGTGCCAGCAGCCCGGGACTCCCGGGGGAGACCCAGTACTTC. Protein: CASSPGLPGETQYF.

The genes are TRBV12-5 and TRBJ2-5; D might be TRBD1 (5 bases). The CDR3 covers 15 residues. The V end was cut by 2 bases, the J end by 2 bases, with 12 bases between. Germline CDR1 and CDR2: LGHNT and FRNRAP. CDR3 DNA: TGTGCTAGTGGTTTGAATAGGGGCTGGCAAGAGACCCAGTACTTC. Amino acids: CASGLNRGWQETQYF.

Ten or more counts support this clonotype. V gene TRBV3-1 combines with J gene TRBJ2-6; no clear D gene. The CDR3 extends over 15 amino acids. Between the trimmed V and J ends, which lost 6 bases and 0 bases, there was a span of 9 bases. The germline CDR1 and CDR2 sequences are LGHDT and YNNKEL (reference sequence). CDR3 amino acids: CASSLSDSGANVLTF. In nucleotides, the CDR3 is TGTGCCAGCAGTCTCAGCGACTCTGGGGCCAACGTCCTGACTTTC. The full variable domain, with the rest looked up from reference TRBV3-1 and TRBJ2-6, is DTAVSQTPKYLVTQMGNDKSIKCEQNLGHDTMYWYKQDSKKFLKIMFSYNNKELIINETVPNRFSPKSPDKAHLNLHINSLELGDSAVYFCASSLSDSGANVLTFGAGSRLTVL.

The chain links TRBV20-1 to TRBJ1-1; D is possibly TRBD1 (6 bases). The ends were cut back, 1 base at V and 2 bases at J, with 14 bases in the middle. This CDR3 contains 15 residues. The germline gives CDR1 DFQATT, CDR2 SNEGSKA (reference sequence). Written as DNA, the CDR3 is TGCAGTGCTAGAGCATGGACAGAACTAAACACTGAAGCTTTCTTT. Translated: CSARAWTELNTEAFF.

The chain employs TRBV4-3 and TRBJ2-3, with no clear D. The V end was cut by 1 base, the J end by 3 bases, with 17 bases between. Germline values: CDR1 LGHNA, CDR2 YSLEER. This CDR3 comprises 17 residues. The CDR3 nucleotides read TGCGCCAGCAGCCAAGTCCACCGCATTGCCGTTACAGATACGCAGTATTTT. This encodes CASSQVHRIAVTDTQYF.

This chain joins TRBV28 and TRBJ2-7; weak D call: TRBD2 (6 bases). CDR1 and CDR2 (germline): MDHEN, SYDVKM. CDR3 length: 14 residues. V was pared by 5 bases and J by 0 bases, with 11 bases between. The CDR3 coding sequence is TGTGCCAGCAGTGCCGCGGGATACTCCTACGAGCAGTACTTC. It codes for CASSAAGYSYEQYF.

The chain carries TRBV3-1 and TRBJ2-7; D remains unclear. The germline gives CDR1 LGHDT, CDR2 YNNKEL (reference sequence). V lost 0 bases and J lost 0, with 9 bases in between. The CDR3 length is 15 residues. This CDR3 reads CASSQEIARSYEQYF. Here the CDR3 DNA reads TGTGCCAGCAGCCAAGAAATCGCCCGCTCCTACGAGCAGTACTTC.

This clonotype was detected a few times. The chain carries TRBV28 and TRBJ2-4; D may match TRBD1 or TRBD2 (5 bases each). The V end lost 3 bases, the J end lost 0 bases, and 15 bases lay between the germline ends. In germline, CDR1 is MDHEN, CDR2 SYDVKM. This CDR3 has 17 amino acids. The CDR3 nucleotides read TGTGCCAGCAGTTTTGGGGGACGCCGGGAAGCCAAAAACATTCAGTACTTC. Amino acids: CASSFGGRREAKNIQYF. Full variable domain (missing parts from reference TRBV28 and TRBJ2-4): DVKVTQSSRYLVKRTGEKVFLECVQDMDHENMFWYRQDPGLGLRLIYFSYDVKMKEKGDIPEGYSVSREKKERFSLILESASTNQTSMYLCASSFGGRREAKNIQYFGAGTRLSVL.

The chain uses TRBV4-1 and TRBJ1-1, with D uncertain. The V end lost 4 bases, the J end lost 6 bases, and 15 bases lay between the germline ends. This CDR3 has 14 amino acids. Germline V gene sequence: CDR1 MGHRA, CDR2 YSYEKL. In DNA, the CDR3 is TGCGCCAGCAGCCTAAGAGGGCAGGACGCTGAAGCTTTCTTT. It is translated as CASSLRGQDAEAFF.